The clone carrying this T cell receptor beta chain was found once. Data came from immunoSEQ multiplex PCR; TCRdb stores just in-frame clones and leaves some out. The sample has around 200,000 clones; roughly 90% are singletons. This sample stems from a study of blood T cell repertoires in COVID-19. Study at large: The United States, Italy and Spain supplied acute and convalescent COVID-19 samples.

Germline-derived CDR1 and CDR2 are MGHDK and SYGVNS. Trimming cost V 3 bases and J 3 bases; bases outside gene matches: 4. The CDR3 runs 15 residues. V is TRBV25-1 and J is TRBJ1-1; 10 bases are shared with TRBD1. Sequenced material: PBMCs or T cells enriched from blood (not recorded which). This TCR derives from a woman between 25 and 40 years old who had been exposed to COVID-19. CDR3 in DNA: TGTGCCAGCAGTGACCCCGGGACAGGGGACACTGAAGCTTTCTTT. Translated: CASSDPGTGDTEAFF.